The entry that follows covers one T cell receptor (beta chain) sequence. The data belong to a study of blood T cell repertoires in COVID-19. Across the whole study: Samples came from the United States, Italy and Spain, spanning acute and convalescent COVID-19. Sources were T cells, B-cell-depleted T cells, or PBMCs; the material itself was cDNA or gDNA.

CDR3 length: 18 residues. Authors' processing steps: Reference gene primer amplification in the assay estimated nucleated cell counts. The method was immunoSEQ multiplex PCR; TCRdb's version includes in-frame clones alone and lacks a portion of them. The V and J calls and clone size were taken over from that table, and D and trimming were inferred from the DNA. The table lists about 32,000 clones, more than 70% of them singletons, with over 35% in the top ten. This clonotype was sampled from a man between 60 and 75 years old with active or convalescent COVID-19. The genes are TRBV21-1 and TRBJ2-4; the D call in the table, TRBD2, was not verified against the DNA. TRBV21-1 is given as a pseudogene. Sequenced sample: peripheral blood. This CDR3 reads CASSKADWAGGVKNIQYF. CDR3 DNA: TGTGCCAGCAGCAAAGCGGACTGGGCGGGAGGAGTCAAAAACATTCAGTACTTC.